This T cell receptor (beta chain) stems from a study of quantifying T cell responses using KT2 cells listed by TCRdb under 2017. Broadly, across the study: RNA was DNase-treated and reverse transcribed with TCR alpha and beta constant-region primers, mostly using SuperScript III. PCR2 was run as a SYBR Green qPCR and stopped at a predetermined fluorescence threshold to avoid over-amplification. The efficiency of the T4 ligation step under optimum conditions was estimated to be above 9.5%. Results the study describes overall, beyond this receptor: The numbers of KT2 alpha and beta sequences increased linearly with the number of input KT2 cells across several orders of magnitude. This TCR sequencing study did not compare the pipeline side by side with other TCR sequencing techniques. KT2 sequences were still detected at the lowest spike-in tested, roughly one KT2 cell per 100,000 PBMC. Saturation in the detection of KT2 sequences was observed at very high KT2 spike-in numbers.

Library construction relied on UMI-ligation and nested PCR. A single-stranded oligonucleotide carrying the Illumina SP2 sequence and a UMI was ligated to the cDNA 3' end using T4 RNA ligase 1. PCR1 used around 4 cycles (98 degrees C 15 s, 69 degrees C 30 s, 72 degrees C 40 s), and the beta primer was an equimolar mix of RC1.1 and RC1.2 that covered TRBC1 and TRBC2. Starting at PCR2, TCR alpha and beta chains were handled separately, and sample indices and Illumina adaptors were added. The UMI was composed of 12 random nucleotides, arranged as two hexamers separated by a spacer, and was positioned after an 8-base spacer. Libraries were sequenced on an Illumina MiSeq with v2 2x251 paired-end chemistry, typically about a dozen samples per run. To increase diversity, roughly 5-8% PhiX DNA was added to each sequencing library. Under the source paper's analysis protocol: The raw reads were converted into FASTQ with bcl2fastq and then demultiplexed by dual indices with Demultiplexor. V and J genes were assigned by Decombinator through tag matching, with a single base-pair mismatch permitted. Collapsinator used UMIs to correct both sequencing errors and frequency errors arising from PCR heterogeneity. Decombinator identifiers were converted to nucleotide sequence by CDR3Translator, the sequences were translated to amino acids, and CDR3 was extracted using C- and N-terminal motifs. A cluster of KT2 sequences that shared one unique molecular identifier was counted as a single distinct KT2 TCR. TCRdb cleaned the public reads at Q25 with fastp, built clones with MiXCR and kept in-frame beta chains. Each entry is one CDR3 protein sequence, shown with its most common DNA and genes. TCRdb assigned the V and J calls; the authors' analysis was not used. A total of some 33,000 distinct CDR3 sequences appear in this sample, around 10% of them only once. The top ten clonotypes cover around 9.8% of the sample.

The CDR3 sequence holds 17 residues, the cysteine and phenylalanine included. The entry retains the CDR3 DNA only, 51 bases that are in frame from base 1. V and J are trimmed by 4 bases and 5 bases, and the gene matches miss 16 bases of the junction. The germline V gene (reference sequence) sets CDR1 to LGHDT and CDR2 to YNNKEL. This clonotype has more than one count but fewer than ten. Its antigen is still unknown. Within one base of it there is no much larger clone, and no base qualities were kept. Known numbers of KT2, a T cell clone whose TCR had been sequenced previously, were spiked into unfractionated PBMC to test the sensitivity and accuracy of the pipeline. KT2 cells were mixed with a fixed number of PBMC to create a range of KT2-to-PBMC ratios.

The origin of this receptor is a human donor. Source material: PBMCs spiked with cells of the T cell clone KT2. The chain uses TRBV3-1 and TRBJ2-5; 7 middle bases align to TRBD2. The bases are TGTGCCAGCAGCCGTACGTTTGGCGGGGGTAAGCCGGAGACCCAGTACTTC. Translated, it reads CASSRTFGGGKPETQYF.